The 28 T cell receptor beta chains below all came from one sample that was sequenced in a study of cytomegalovirus exposure and HLA in healthy donors. Generated by immunoSEQ multiplex PCR, the TCRdb table keeps only in-frame clones and is missing some. Of 110,000 to 150,000 clones listed, just over 85% were seen once; the top ten hold around 8%. Sequenced material: PBMCs. All receptors derive from a woman under 30 in good health and CMV-seropositive.

This sequence joins TRBV19 and TRBJ2-7, with 8 bases fitting TRBD1. The V gene end was trimmed by 2 bases and the J gene end by 2 bases; junction bases not matched to a gene: 20. CDR3 length equals 20 residues. Germline loops: CDR1 LNHDA, CDR2 SQIVND (reference sequence). The CDR3 is CASSIRGQGKGMQGTYEQYF. CDR3 sequence (DNA): TGTGCCAGTAGTATACGCGGACAGGGAAAGGGTATGCAGGGGACCTACGAGCAGTACTTC.

V and J are TRBV6-1 and TRBJ2-2; TRBD1 matches at 10 bases. V shed 6 bases, J shed 3 bases, and the junction held 1 base outside the gene matches. This CDR3 contains 14 residues. Germline CDR1 reads MNHNS; CDR2 reads SASEGT. The CDR3 sequence is CASRDRGDTGELFF. CDR3 DNA: TGTGCCAGCAGGGACAGGGGGGACACCGGGGAGCTGTTTTTT.

This chain connects TRBV28 to TRBJ2-2; weak D call: TRBD2 (7 bases). Germline V gives CDR1 MDHEN, CDR2 SYDVKM. Trimming removed 8 bases from V and 5 bases from J, with 18 bases in between. This CDR3 comprises 15 residues. CDR3: CASHLGGRWTGELFF. The CDR3 nucleotides are TGTGCCAGCCACCTCGGGGGGCGATGGACCGGGGAGCTGTTTTTT.

V is TRBV28 and J is TRBJ1-2; D gene uncertain. Germline V CDR1 and CDR2: MDHEN, SYDVKM. The CDR3 sequence is 13 residues long. V lost 8 bases and J 7 bases, leaving 17 bases between the germline ends. Here the CDR3 reads CASRRVVSGGYTF. CDR3 nucleotides: TGTGCCAGCCGTCGGGTGGTAAGCGGTGGCTACACCTTC.

The chain employs TRBV19 and TRBJ1-2; no clear D. Trimming cost V 5 bases and J 7 bases, with 8 bases left between them. Germline V gives CDR1 LNHDA, CDR2 SQIVND (reference sequence). The CDR3 has 11 residues. The CDR3 bases are TGTGCCAGTAGTTTCCGGGTTGGCTACACCTTC. Protein product: CASSFRVGYTF.

The rearrangement uses TRBV11-3 and TRBJ2-3; 8 bases line up with TRBD1. This CDR3 contains 14 residues. V shed 5 bases and J 8 bases; nucleotides not matched to a gene: 9. Germline V CDR1 and CDR2: SGHNT, YENEEA. The chain's CDR3 is CASSRGQGKGTQYF. CDR3 coding DNA: TGTGCCAGCAGCCGAGGACAGGGCAAGGGTACGCAGTATTTT.

The chain couples TRBV15 to TRBJ2-4; D may be TRBD1 (6 bases). V lost 5 bases, J lost 3 bases, and 11 bases lay in between. Germline CDR1 LNHNV, CDR2 YYDKDF (reference sequence). The CDR3 spans 14 residues. The CDR3 reads CATSGAGVKNIQYF. CDR3 bases: TGTGCCACCAGCGGGGCAGGGGTCAAAAACATTCAGTACTTC.

V usage is TRBV30 and J usage is TRBJ2-1, with TRBD2 matching 8 bases. CDR3 size: 15 residues. V lost 1 base and J lost 2; bases outside the gene matches: 4. The germline V gene encodes CDR1 GTSNPN and CDR2 SVGIG (reference sequence). CDR3 bases: TGTGCCTGGAGTGCCCTGACTAGCGCCTACAATGAGCAGTTCTTC. Translated: CAWSALTSAYNEQFF.

This rearrangement joins TRBV30 to TRBJ2-7, with 8 bases matching TRBD2. V lost 2 bases, J lost 3 bases, and 6 bases stayed unmatched. This CDR3 is built from 14 residues. CDR1 and CDR2 from the germline V gene are GTSNPN and SVGIG (reference sequence). The CDR3 DNA reads as TGTGCCTGGAGTTCACGGACTAGCCGCTACGAGCAGTACTTC. Its protein is CAWSSRTSRYEQYF.

This clone was detected once. The chain's CDR3 is CASSLASATMNTEAFF. CDR3 in DNA: TGCGCCAGCAGCTTGGCTTCCGCTACGATGAACACTGAAGCTTTCTTT. The chain uses TRBV5-1 and TRBJ1-1; D ambiguous. This CDR3 comprises 16 residues. Germline V gives CDR1 SGHRS, CDR2 YFSETQ. V lost 0 bases and J lost 0, with 12 bases in between.

The chain employs TRBV5-6 and TRBJ1-2, with 7 bases fitting TRBD1. The V gene end was trimmed by 5 bases and the J gene end by 2 bases; junction bases not matched to a gene: 6. CDR3 length equals 14 residues. Germline V gene data show CDR1 as SGHDT and CDR2 as YYEEEE. The chain's CDR3 is CASRRQGSNYGYTF. DNA for the CDR3: TGTGCCAGCAGGAGACAGGGATCAAACTATGGCTACACCTTC.

V and J are TRBV5-1 and TRBJ2-5; D gene uncertain. In germline, CDR1 is SGHRS, CDR2 YFSETQ. V lost 0 bases and J lost 0, with 6 bases in between. This CDR3 has 14 residues. The CDR3 here is CASSLGADQETQYF. Here the CDR3 DNA reads TGCGCCAGCAGCTTGGGGGCAGACCAAGAGACCCAGTACTTC.

The chain links TRBV21-1 to TRBJ2-7; TRBD1 reflects the table's D call only, with no check against the DNA. TRBV21-1 is a listed pseudogene. There are 14 residues in the CDR3. CDR3 nucleotide sequence: TGTGCCAGACCGGACAGGGGCATGCCCTACGAGCAGTACTTC. Translation gives CARPDRGMPYEQYF.

This chain links TRBV30 with TRBJ2-1, with D maybe TRBD2 (6 bases). CDR1 GTSNPN and CDR2 SVGIG come from the germline V gene (reference sequence). The CDR3 loop spans 14 amino acids. V was clipped by 7 bases and J by 3 bases, with 16 bases between them. The CDR3 is CAFSLNSGYNEQFF. DNA for the CDR3: TGTGCCTTCTCTCTAAATAGCGGCTACAATGAGCAGTTCTTC.

The chain has TRBV15 and TRBJ1-2, with a possible D match to TRBD1 (5 bases). This CDR3 is built from 14 residues. Germline V gene lookup returns CDR1 LNHNV and CDR2 YYDKDF (reference sequence). Trimming took 4 bases from V and 4 from J, leaving 13 bases between them. CDR3 sequence: CATSTGGSSYGYTF. The CDR3 DNA follows: TGTGCCACCAGCACGGGGGGATCGAGCTATGGCTACACCTTC.

The V call is TRBV5-6, the J call TRBJ2-5, with 8 bases identical to TRBD1. From germline, CDR1 is SGHDT and CDR2 YYEEEE. V lost 4 bases, J lost 4 bases, and 9 bases stayed unmatched. The CDR3 sequence is 15 residues long. In DNA form, the CDR3 reads TGTGCCAGCAGCCCACGGCAGGGGGCGGGAGAGACCCAGTACTTC. Residues: CASSPRQGAGETQYF.

In DNA, the CDR3 is TGTGCCAGCAGTTTGGTTGCGGGGGCGAACACCGGGGAGCTGTTTTTT. Translated: CASSLVAGANTGELFF. The chain recombines TRBV28 with TRBJ2-2; 7 positions match TRBD2. The CDR3 length is 16 residues. CDR1 is MDHEN and CDR2 is SYDVKM in the germline V gene. J gave up 0 bases and V 3 bases, and 4 bases lay outside the gene matches.

The chain links TRBV11-2 to TRBJ2-3; the match to TRBD2 covers 9 bases. Germline-derived CDR1 and CDR2 are SGHAT and FQNNGV. The CDR3 covers 15 residues. After removal of 5 bases from V and 3 bases from J, the junction contained 6 bases not matched to a gene. CDR3 residues: CASSQGTSSTDTQYF. CDR3 DNA sequence: TGTGCCAGCAGCCAGGGGACTAGCAGTACAGATACGCAGTATTTT.

This chain joins TRBV28 and TRBJ2-1; D may be TRBD1 (5 bases). Looked up from germline, CDR1 is MDHEN and CDR2 is SYDVKM. Trimming pared 6 bases from V and 0 bases from J, leaving 12 bases between. This CDR3 comprises 15 residues. As DNA, the CDR3 is TGTGCCAGCAGGGGGCTTAGTAGCTCCTACAATGAGCAGTTCTTC. Translated: CASRGLSSSYNEQFF.

The V call is TRBV2, the J call TRBJ2-7; the D is unclear. The germline V gene encodes CDR1 SNHLY and CDR2 FYNNEI. Trimming stripped 4 bases from V and 7 bases from J, with 14 bases between. This CDR3 contains 13 residues. The chain's CDR3 is CASSVWVGEEQYF. CDR3 sequence (DNA): TGTGCCAGCAGTGTTTGGGTTGGAGAAGAGCAGTACTTC.

The chain is built from TRBV11-2 and TRBJ1-2; 7 bases are shared with TRBD1. The germline CDR1 and CDR2 sequences are SGHAT and FQNNGV. This CDR3 is built from 12 residues. The V segment lost 4 bases and the J segment 8 bases; nucleotides outside the gene matches: 4. CDR3 nucleotide sequence: TGTGCCAGCAGCTACGACAGGGCAGGCTACACCTTC. This sequence encodes CASSYDRAGYTF.

The chain links TRBV6-1 to TRBJ1-1; D call uncertain. The length of the CDR3 is 15 residues. The V gene lost 2 bases and the J gene lost 1 base, with 11 bases spanning the gap. Per the germline V gene, CDR1 is MNHNS and CDR2 is SASEGT. The CDR3 DNA is TGTGCCAGCAGTGAATCTAGTGGAGGGAACACTGAAGCTTTCTTT. It encodes CASSESSGGNTEAFF.

This rearrangement joins TRBV15 to TRBJ2-2; a weak D match, TRBD1 (6 bases). CDR1 is LNHNV, CDR2 YYDKDF, per germline (reference sequence). V was pared by 1 base and J by 7 bases, with 10 bases between. This CDR3 region has 14 residues. This CDR3 is CATSRVLTGGELFF. CDR3 coding DNA: TGTGCCACCAGCAGAGTTTTGACAGGCGGGGAGCTGTTTTTT.

The rearrangement links TRBV5-1 to TRBJ1-2, with D possibly matching TRBD1 (6 bases). Germline CDR1 is SGHRS and CDR2 is YFSETQ. The V gene lost 0 bases and the J gene lost 3 bases, with 6 bases spanning the gap. The CDR3 runs 13 residues. The CDR3 DNA sequence: TGCGCCAGCAGCTTGGCAGGGGACTATGGCTACACCTTC. This sequence encodes CASSLAGDYGYTF.

The CDR3 sequence: CASSERGGNQPQHF. CDR3 coding DNA: TGTGCCAGCAGTGAAAGGGGAGGGAATCAGCCCCAGCATTTT. The rearrangement links TRBV2 to TRBJ1-5; D possibly corresponds to TRBD1 (5 bases). Germline CDR1 reads SNHLY; CDR2 reads FYNNEI. The V gene lost 2 bases and the J gene lost 4 bases, with 9 bases spanning the gap. CDR3 length: 14 amino acids.

This clone was detected a few times. The chain employs TRBV5-1 and TRBJ2-7; D is perhaps TRBD2 (5 bases). The length of the CDR3 is 14 residues. Trimming took off 0 bases at V and 3 bases at J, with 10 bases between the two ends. The germline gives CDR1 SGHRS, CDR2 YFSETQ. The CDR3 bases are TGCGCCAGCAGCTTGGCCGGGATGGACTACGAGCAGTACTTC. Protein sequence: CASSLAGMDYEQYF. The variable domain in full, completed from reference TRBV5-1 and TRBJ2-7, reads KAGVTQTPRYLIKTRGQQVTLSCSPISGHRSVSWYQQTPGQGLQFLFEYFSETQRNKGNFPGRFSGRQFSNSRSEMNVSTLELGDSALYLCASSLAGMDYEQYFGPGTRLTVT.

This chain connects TRBV7-3 to TRBJ2-3; 10 bases are a match to TRBD2. The V segment lost 4 bases and the J segment 2 bases; nucleotides outside the gene matches: 3. Germline lookup yields CDR1 SGHTA and CDR2 FQGTGA. This CDR3 contains 15 residues. CDR3 DNA: TGTGCCAGCAGCTACCTAGCGGGGGCCACAGATACGCAGTATTTT. Amino acid sequence: CASSYLAGATDTQYF.

The genes are TRBV29-1 and TRBJ2-3; 10 nucleotides align to TRBD1. This CDR3 contains 14 residues. V dropped 4 bases and J dropped 2; count of bases not matched to a gene: 3. The germline V gene encodes CDR1 SQVTM and CDR2 ANQGSEA. The CDR3 spells CSVAGQGLTDTQYF. The CDR3 bases are TGCAGCGTTGCGGGACAGGGGCTCACAGATACGCAGTATTTT.